This T cell receptor beta chain was sequenced in a study of blood T cell repertoires in COVID-19. Study context: From T cells, B-cell-depleted T cells, or PBMCs came the material, which was cDNA or gDNA.

Authors' methods: Researchers report that nucleated cell counts were estimated from reference gene primer amplification. Measured with immunoSEQ multiplex PCR; TCRdb has only the in-frame clones, and not every one. From that table come the V and J calls and clone size; the DNA was used to work out D and trimming. The table shows over 85,000 clones, with about 80% occurring only once. J lost 4 bases, V lost 7 bases, and 12 bases had no gene match. Germline V gene lookup returns CDR1 LNHDA and CDR2 SQIVND (reference sequence). The CDR3 totals 17 residues. The genes are TRBV19 and TRBJ2-1; 11 positions agree with TRBD2. The TCR comes from a man aged 70-80 years with acute or convalescent COVID-19. Sequenced sample: peripheral blood. The CDR3 is CASTAPPLAGVYNEQFF. The CDR3 DNA is TGTGCCAGTACGGCCCCCCCACTAGCGGGAGTTTACAATGAGCAGTTCTTC.